This passage covers 30 T cell receptor beta chains from one sample sequenced in a study of T cells in Graves' hyperthyroidism and ophthalmopathy. Regions amplified from RNA transcripts were the TCR beta CDR3 regions. The TCR CDR3 was amplified in a first-round RT-PCR using the HTBI primer set. Via MiXCR, TCRdb re-called the multiplex PCR reads, giving one row per CDR3 protein. The sample shows some 300,000 distinct CDR3 sequences, roughly an eighth of them seen only once. The material sequenced was blood. The receptors derive from a woman aged 40 to 50 with Graves' hyperthyroidism.

There are many counts of this clonotype. The V gene is TRBV5-1, the J gene TRBJ1-6; 7 positions agree with TRBD1. CDR1 SGHRS and CDR2 YFSETQ come from the germline V gene. The length of the CDR3 is 14 residues. Trimming cost V 4 bases and J 14 bases; bases outside gene matches: 12. CDR3 nucleotide sequence: TGCGCCAGCAGCCCAGGACAGGCCCGTGCTTCCCTCCACTTT. Its translation: CASSPGQARASLHF.

The V and J genes are TRBV10-3 and TRBJ1-5; 9 bases are a match to TRBD1. Germline-derived CDR1 and CDR2 are ENHRY and SYGVKD. Trimming cost V 10 bases and J 5 bases; bases outside gene matches: 9. The CDR3 spans 14 residues. The chain's CDR3 is CASWTGDGDQPQHF. CDR3 coding DNA: TGTGCCAGCTGGACAGGGGACGGTGATCAGCCCCAGCATTTT.

This clonotype was detected many times. The gene calls are TRBV2 and TRBJ2-2; D perhaps matches TRBD2 (5 bases). This CDR3 is 14 amino acids long. Germline CDR1 is SNHLY and CDR2 is FYNNEI. The V and J ends lost 6 bases and 5 bases respectively, with 13 bases between them. The DNA of the CDR3 is TGTGCCAGCAGGGGCGGAGGCCGGACCGGGGAGCTGTTTTTT. Its protein is CASRGGGRTGELFF.

The gene calls are TRBV19 and TRBJ1-5; D might be TRBD1 (6 bases). CDR1 is LNHDA, CDR2 SQIVND, per germline (reference sequence). V was pared by 3 bases and J by 0 bases, with 27 bases between. The CDR3 loop spans 21 amino acids. The CDR3 loop is CASSIDTGRRFTAYSNQPQHF. The CDR3 DNA reads TGTGCCAGTAGTATCGATACAGGGAGACGCTTTACGGCATATAGCAATCAGCCCCAGCATTTT.

As for this clonotype: A single base separates this from a much larger clone, so it may be a read error. The gene calls are TRBV3-1 and TRBJ1-2; weak D call: TRBD1 (5 bases). This CDR3 has 14 amino acids. Germline CDR1 and CDR2: LGHDT and YNNKEL (reference sequence). DNA for the CDR3: TGTACCAGCAGCCAAGGCAGGGATGGGTATGGCTACACCTTC. Protein product: CTSSQGRDGYGYTF. Combining the CDR3 with reference TRBV3-1 and TRBJ1-2 gives the whole variable domain DTAVSQTPKYLVTQMGNDKSIKCEQNLGHDTMYWYKQDSKKFLKIMFSYNNKELIINETVPNRFSPKSPDKAHLNLHINSLELGDSAVYFCTSSQGRDGYGYTFGSGTRLTVV.

The chain links TRBV4-1 to TRBJ2-7; maybe TRBD1 (7 bases). V was cut by 0 bases and J by 6 bases, with 24 bases left in between. Germline lookup yields CDR1 MGHRA and CDR2 YSYEKL. The CDR3 sequence is 18 residues long. The CDR3, as DNA: TGCGCCAGCAGCCAAGATACGGGCCGACAGGGCAAGACTAGCGAGCAGTACTTC. This sequence encodes CASSQDTGRQGKTSEQYF.

This clonotype has just a few counts. A much larger clone lies a single base off, so this may be a read error. CDR3 amino acids: CASSIRAGVTEAFF. CDR3 DNA: TGTGCCAGTAGTATCCGCGCTGGGGTCACTGAAGCTTTCTTT. J is TRBJ1-1 and V is TRBV19; D remains ambiguous. The CDR3 totals 14 residues. With 3 bases removed from V and 4 bases from J, the gap between germline ends came to 12 bases. Per the germline V gene, CDR1 is LNHDA and CDR2 is SQIVND (reference sequence).

This clonotype was observed at least ten times. This chain connects TRBV7-2 to TRBJ1-4; tentative D call: TRBD1 (5 bases). Germline V lookup: CDR1 SGHTA, CDR2 FQGNSA. Trimming took off 4 bases at V and 8 bases at J, with 5 bases between the two ends. The CDR3 totals 11 residues. CDR3 sequence (DNA): TGTGCCAGCAGCTCAGGGGAAAAACTGTTTTTT. It codes for CASSSGEKLFF.

This clonotype was counted between two and nine times. The V gene is TRBV29-1, the J gene TRBJ2-4; D not resolved. There are 15 residues in the CDR3. Germline CDR1 is SQVTM and CDR2 is ANQGSEA. Deletions cut 1 base from V and 2 bases from J, with 12 bases between. Here the CDR3 DNA reads TGCAGCGTTGAAGTGTCGGACCTGTCCAAAAACATTCAGTACTTC. This gives the protein CSVEVSDLSKNIQYF.

This clonotype was counted only a few times. This chain uses TRBV4-1 with TRBJ2-7; no definite D call. The CDR3 is 12 amino acids. Germline CDR1 MGHRA, CDR2 YSYEKL. V lost 1 base, J lost 6 bases, and 7 bases lay in between. Here the CDR3 reads CASSQGASEQYF. CDR3 sequence (DNA): TGCGCCAGCAGCCAAGGGGCTAGCGAGCAGTACTTC.

This clonotype showed up many times. The gene calls are TRBV7-2 and TRBJ1-6; 8 bases are a match to TRBD1. The CDR3 loop spans 13 amino acids. Germline assignment: CDR1 SGHTA and CDR2 FQGNSA. After removal of 6 bases from V and 10 bases from J, the junction contained 5 bases not matched to a gene. CDR3: CASSLTGESPLHF. In DNA, the CDR3 is TGTGCCAGCAGTCTGACAGGGGAATCACCCCTCCACTTT.

The sample holds many counts of this clonotype. The rearrangement uses TRBV10-3 and TRBJ2-7, with TRBD1 identical over 9 bases. This CDR3 region has 16 residues. Germline V gene sequence: CDR1 ENHRY, CDR2 SYGVKD. Unmatched junction bases numbered 15, after V lost 4 bases and J lost 8 bases. As DNA, the CDR3 is TGTGCCATCAGTGGTTCTGGGACAGGGAAGAACTGGCAGCAGTACTTC. Amino acids: CAISGSGTGKNWQQYF.

This clonotype was found many times. The V gene is TRBV20-1, the J gene TRBJ2-2; tentatively, D is TRBD1 (6 bases). CDR3 length equals 15 residues. Germline V gives CDR1 DFQATT, CDR2 SNEGSKA (reference sequence). The V end was cut by 3 bases, the J end by 1 base, with 12 bases between. CDR3 coding DNA: TGCAGTGCTAGTTCGGGCAGGGGGAACACCGGGGAGCTGTTTTTT. Translation: CSASSGRGNTGELFF.

In this sample, this clonotype turned up many times. The chain employs TRBV7-9 and TRBJ1-2; D uncertain. The CDR3 has 16 amino acids. From germline, CDR1 is SEHNR and CDR2 FQNEAQ (reference sequence). The V and J ends lost 2 bases and 5 bases respectively, with 18 bases between them. CDR3 nucleotides: TGTGCCAGCAGCTTACCCTGGACTGCGGGCGGTTATGGCTACACCTTC. As protein: CASSLPWTAGGYGYTF. Drawing the rest from reference TRBV7-9 and TRBJ1-2, the complete variable domain is DTGVSQNPRHKITKRGQNVTFRCDPISEHNRLYWYRQTLGQGPEFLTYFQNEAQLEKSRLLSDRFSAERPKGSFSTLEIQRTEQGDSAMYLCASSLPWTAGGYGYTFGSGTRLTVV.

This clonotype was picked up many times. The chain joins TRBV28 to TRBJ2-1; TRBD1 aligns across 8 bases. With V trimmed by 6 bases and J by 3 bases, 10 bases remained unmatched. The CDR3 runs 16 residues. Germline V lookup: CDR1 MDHEN, CDR2 SYDVKM. This CDR3 is CASSRPTGQDYNEQFF. The DNA of the CDR3 is TGTGCCAGCAGCCGACCGACGGGACAGGACTACAATGAGCAGTTCTTC. The complete variable domain, with remaining parts taken from reference TRBV28 and TRBJ2-1, reads DVKVTQSSRYLVKRTGEKVFLECVQDMDHENMFWYRQDPGLGLRLIYFSYDVKMKEKGDIPEGYSVSREKKERFSLILESASTNQTSMYLCASSRPTGQDYNEQFFGPGTRLTVL.

J is TRBJ2-3 and V is TRBV18, with TRBD1 identical over 8 bases. Germline CDR1 and CDR2: KGHSH and LQKENI. This CDR3 contains 16 residues. V lost 0 bases and J lost 8; bases outside the gene matches: 10. As DNA, the CDR3 is TGTGCCAGCTCACCACCGGCCAGGGGGCTCGGTGGTACGCAGTATTTT. This sequence encodes CASSPPARGLGGTQYF.

This clonotype has only a few counts. The chain joins TRBV19 to TRBJ2-7, with 8 nucleotides matching TRBD2. Germline CDR1 is LNHDA and CDR2 is SQIVND (reference sequence). Trimming took 7 bases from V and 2 from J; bases not matched to a gene: 10. The length of the CDR3 is 15 residues. CDR3 sequence (DNA): TGTGCCAGTACCCTGGGGAGGACTAGCCCCTACGAGCAGTACTTC. Protein: CASTLGRTSPYEQYF.

This clonotype was recorded many times. The rearrangement uses TRBV5-1 and TRBJ2-2; D gene uncertain. This CDR3 spans 13 amino acids. Per the germline V gene, CDR1 is SGHRS and CDR2 is YFSETQ. Trimming shortened V by 4 bases and J by 2 bases, and 6 bases separated the two germline ends. The CDR3 loop is CASSVTNTGELFF. In DNA, the CDR3 is TGCGCCAGCAGCGTGACAAACACCGGGGAGCTGTTTTTT.

V usage is TRBV5-1 and J usage is TRBJ1-6; D gene unclear. This CDR3 has 14 amino acids. Per the germline V gene, CDR1 is SGHRS and CDR2 is YFSETQ. V was shortened by 0 bases and J by 6 bases, with 7 bases between the two germline ends. The CDR3 DNA follows: TGCGCCAGCAGCTTGGGGAGTTCTAATTCACCCCTCCACTTT. Translation: CASSLGSSNSPLHF.

The table lists this clonotype with many counts. The rearrangement uses TRBV27 and TRBJ1-2; a weak D match, TRBD1 (6 bases). Germline CDR1 MNHEY, CDR2 SMNVEV (reference sequence). Between the trimmed V and J ends, which lost 6 bases and 5 bases, there was a span of 16 bases. The CDR3 sequence is 14 residues long. CDR3 nucleotide sequence: TGTGCCAGCAGCCTTATAAAGGGGGTGTATGGCTACACCTTC. Protein: CASSLIKGVYGYTF.

This clonotype showed up just a few times. The rearrangement joins TRBV27 to TRBJ2-7, with 10 bases aligning to TRBD2. CDR1 and CDR2 (germline): MNHEY, SMNVEV (reference sequence). Germline trimming cut 1 base from V and 2 bases from J; bases unmatched to any gene: 11. The CDR3 loop spans 18 amino acids. The CDR3 DNA reads TGTGCCAGCAGTTTATTGACTAGCGGGTCTCCCCCTACCTACGAGCAGTACTTC. This sequence encodes CASSLLTSGSPPTYEQYF.

This clonotype was picked up a small number of times. The chain recombines TRBV5-8 with TRBJ1-4, with D perhaps matching TRBD1 (5 bases). The CDR3 loop spans 15 amino acids. Looked up from germline, CDR1 is SGHTS and CDR2 is YDEGEE. With 1 base removed from V and 10 bases from J, the gap between germline ends came to 17 bases. CDR3 region: CASSLYGPTVPKLFF. The CDR3 DNA follows: TGTGCCAGCAGCTTGTATGGCCCGACAGTCCCAAAACTGTTTTTT.

The chain's CDR3 is CASSDRGLEQYF. Here the CDR3 DNA reads TGTGCCAGCAGCGACAGGGGGCTAGAGCAGTACTTC. This rearrangement joins TRBV3-1 to TRBJ2-7; 10 bases line up with TRBD1. This CDR3 comprises 12 residues. V gave up 5 bases and J gave up 7 bases; unmatched junction bases: 2. CDR1 and CDR2 from the germline V gene are LGHDT and YNNKEL (reference sequence).

This clonotype was detected many times. The V and J genes are TRBV3-1 and TRBJ2-3, with D possibly being TRBD2 (6 bases). Between the trimmed V and J ends, which lost 0 bases and 4 bases, there was a span of 11 bases. This CDR3 has 15 amino acids. The germline CDR1 and CDR2 sequences are LGHDT and YNNKEL (reference sequence). The CDR3 protein is CASSQDGGGADTQYF. The CDR3 DNA reads TGTGCCAGCAGCCAAGACGGCGGAGGGGCAGATACGCAGTATTTT.

This clonotype occurred a few times. V gene TRBV19 combines with J gene TRBJ2-4; tentatively, D is TRBD1 or TRBD2 (5 bases each). The CDR3 length is 16 residues. Germline CDR1 is LNHDA and CDR2 is SQIVND (reference sequence). Trimming pared 5 bases from V and 5 bases from J, leaving 19 bases between. CDR3 region: CASSSTRIPGQNIQYF. The CDR3 nucleotides read TGTGCCAGTAGTTCCACTAGAATCCCGGGGCAAAACATTCAGTACTTC.

V is TRBV20-1 and J is TRBJ1-6; unclear D gene. Germline loops: CDR1 DFQATT, CDR2 SNEGSKA (reference sequence). The CDR3 is made up of 15 amino acids. V lost 0 bases and J 6 bases, leaving 12 bases between the germline ends. The DNA of the CDR3 is TGCAGTGCTAGAGATCGCCTTTCTAGTAATTCACCCCTCCACTTT. Translating it yields CSARDRLSSNSPLHF.

This clonotype was seen at least ten times. The rearrangement joins TRBV7-9 to TRBJ2-3, with D unclear. There are 15 residues in the CDR3. Germline V CDR1 and CDR2: SEHNR, FQNEAQ (reference sequence). V gave up 5 bases and J gave up 1 base, with 13 bases separating them. In DNA form, the CDR3 reads TGTGCCAGCAGCCCTCGCCAGGTCGGCACAGATACGCAGTATTTT. Residues: CASSPRQVGTDTQYF.

The chain carries TRBV5-1 and TRBJ1-6; tentative D call: TRBD1 (6 bases). Germline V gene data show CDR1 as SGHRS and CDR2 as YFSETQ. This CDR3 contains 15 residues. V gave up 2 bases and J gave up 9 bases, with 15 bases separating them. CDR3 loop: CASSFEGGSGSPLHF. CDR3 coding DNA: TGCGCCAGCAGCTTCGAGGGGGGCTCGGGTTCACCCCTCCACTTT.

V and J are TRBV10-3 and TRBJ2-7, with D hard to call. Per the germline V gene, CDR1 is ENHRY and CDR2 is SYGVKD. The CDR3 loop spans 13 amino acids. Deletions cut 6 bases from V and 0 bases from J, with 9 bases between. The CDR3 loop is CAIRSTSSYEQYF. The CDR3 DNA follows: TGTGCCATCAGGTCCACCAGCTCCTACGAGCAGTACTTC.

CDR3 protein: CASSSRQGADQETQYF. The CDR3, as DNA: TGTGCCAGCAGTTCCAGACAGGGGGCTGACCAAGAGACCCAGTACTTC. The chain combines TRBV28 with TRBJ2-5; 10 nucleotides align to TRBD1. Per germline, CDR1 MDHEN and CDR2 SYDVKM. V was pared by 4 bases and J by 0 bases, with 5 bases of the junction left unmatched. The CDR3 totals 16 residues.